One and the same sample provided the 29 T cell receptor beta chains below, sequenced in a study of spatial heterogeneity in lung cancer. Regarding time point: sample taken at primary tumor resection. Extraction of whole RNA from tumor, nontumor lung or frozen PBMC preceded unsorted sequencing. TCRdb re-called the 5' RACE reads with MiXCR, one entry per CDR3 protein. The sample carries some 45,000 distinct CDR3 sequences, 12% recorded once. The source material was PBMCs, sampled at surgery. These receptors were collected from a female donor with early-stage non-small cell lung cancer.

This clonotype was counted between two and nine times. The genes are TRBV7-9 and TRBJ2-1; 9 nucleotides line up with TRBD2. V shed 1 base and J 3 bases; nucleotides not matched to a gene: 7. The CDR3 consists of 17 residues. The germline gives CDR1 SEHNR, CDR2 FQNEAQ (reference sequence). Here the CDR3 DNA reads TGTGCCAGCAGCTTAGGTTCTAGCGGGGCGATCTACAATGAGCAGTTCTTC. Translating it yields CASSLGSSGAIYNEQFF.

The chain couples TRBV4-2 to TRBJ2-1; D gene unclear. CDR1 LGHNA and CDR2 YNFKEQ come from the germline V gene. This CDR3 has 15 residues. V was shortened by 0 bases and J by 15 bases, with 21 bases between the two germline ends. DNA of the CDR3: TGTGCCAGCAGCCAAGATCAAGGCCCGGGCCCTGGGTCGTTCTTC. Protein product: CASSQDQGPGPGSFF.

This rearrangement joins TRBV18 to TRBJ1-4; TRBD1 aligns across 12 bases. CDR1 and CDR2 (germline): KGHSH, LQKENI. The CDR3 extends over 14 amino acids. J lost 11 bases, V lost 3 bases, and 4 bases had no gene match. Here the CDR3 DNA reads TGTGCCAGCTCACCGGGACAGGGGGCGAGGAAACTGTTTTTT. Translation gives CASSPGQGARKLFF.

This clonotype was seen a handful of times. The J gene is TRBJ2-2, the V gene TRBV7-6; D gene uncertain. The germline gives CDR1 SGHVS, CDR2 FNYEAQ. The CDR3 length is 14 residues. V gave up 3 bases and J gave up 7 bases, with 12 bases separating them. This CDR3 reads CASSFGPLIGELFF. The DNA for the CDR3 is TGTGCCAGCAGCTTCGGCCCCCTTATCGGGGAGCTGTTTTTT.

At least ten counts were recorded for this clonotype. This chain joins TRBV12-3 or TRBV12-4 and TRBJ2-3, with 12 bases aligning to TRBD1. The V and J ends lost 5 bases and 3 bases, in that order; junction bases with no gene match: 6. There are 16 residues in the CDR3. DNA for the CDR3: TGTGCCAGCAGTGGGGACAGGGGGCTCTTTACAGATACGCAGTATTTT. Translated, it gives CASSGDRGLFTDTQYF.

This clonotype has a handful of counts. This chain links TRBV19 with TRBJ1-2; 7 bases are a match to TRBD1. The CDR3 runs to 14 residues. Germline CDR1 LNHDA, CDR2 SQIVND (reference sequence). Unmatched junction bases numbered 7, after V lost 5 bases and J lost 4 bases. CDR3 amino acids: CASSVPRDSYGYTF. CDR3 sequence (DNA): TGTGCCAGTAGTGTGCCCCGGGACAGCTATGGCTACACCTTC. Full variable domain (outside the CDR3, taken from reference TRBV19 and TRBJ1-2): DGGITQSPKYLFRKEGQNVTLSCEQNLNHDAMYWYRQDPGQGLRLIYYSQIVNDFQKGDIAEGYSVSREKKESFPLTVTSAQKNPTAFYLCASSVPRDSYGYTFGSGTRLTVV.

This clonotype was recorded many times. The chain combines TRBV10-3 with TRBJ1-1, with 8 bases identical to TRBD1. V trimming: 6 bases; J trimming: 6 bases; junction bases outside the gene matches: 9. Germline loops: CDR1 ENHRY, CDR2 SYGVKD. The CDR3 is 14 amino acids. For the CDR3, the DNA is TGTGCCATCAGCCTGACAGGGGCTAAAGCTGAAGCTTTCTTT. It yields the protein CAISLTGAKAEAFF.

This clonotype turned up a few times. The V gene is TRBV4-2, the J gene TRBJ2-7; D might be TRBD1 (5 bases). This CDR3 spans 13 amino acids. Deletions cut 1 base from V and 4 bases from J, with 8 bases between. The germline V gene has CDR1 LGHNA and CDR2 YNFKEQ. The CDR3 protein is CASSQGNRYEQYF. Written as DNA, the CDR3 is TGTGCCAGCAGCCAAGGGAACAGGTACGAGCAGTACTTC.

The gene calls are TRBV5-4 and TRBJ2-3; 11 bases agree with TRBD2. CDR1 and CDR2 from the germline V gene are SGHNT and YYREEE (reference sequence). V was pared by 5 bases and J by 4 bases, with 6 bases of the junction left unmatched. The CDR3 is 15 amino acids. DNA of the CDR3: TGTGCCAGCAGGACCGGGACTAGCGGCGCAGATACGCAGTATTTT. Amino acid sequence: CASRTGTSGADTQYF.

Many counts were recorded for this clonotype. The rearrangement uses TRBV5-1 and TRBJ1-1, with D maybe TRBD1 (5 bases). Trimming stripped 0 bases from V and 5 bases from J, with 11 bases between. The CDR3 consists of 14 residues. Germline values: CDR1 SGHRS, CDR2 YFSETQ. Here the CDR3 reads CASSLAAGRTEAFF. As DNA, the CDR3 is TGCGCCAGCAGCTTGGCCGCGGGGCGGACTGAAGCTTTCTTT.

Ten or more counts support this clonotype. The gene calls are TRBV11-2 and TRBJ1-6; D is ambiguous. This CDR3 has 16 amino acids. Germline V gene lookup returns CDR1 SGHAT and CDR2 FQNNGV. V was clipped by 4 bases and J by 0 bases, with 10 bases between them. The CDR3 reads CASSSHGSSYNSPLHF. The CDR3 DNA sequence: TGTGCCAGCAGCTCACATGGGAGCTCCTATAATTCACCCCTCCACTTT.

This clonotype was counted a few times. The V call is TRBV6-2 or TRBV6-3, the J call TRBJ1-1; D may be TRBD1 (5 bases). CDR3 length: 18 residues. Trimming removed 0 bases at V and 2 bases at J, with 19 bases between. The germline V gene encodes CDR1 MNHEY and CDR2 SVGEGT. The CDR3 DNA reads TGTGCCAGCAGTTACTCGACCGCGGCAGGGTCCCCCAACACTGAAGCTTTCTTT. It yields the protein CASSYSTAAGSPNTEAFF.

Of note for this clonotype: One junction end does not reproduce the germline sequence, and a read error may be involved. The V gene is TRBV27, the J gene TRBJ1-5; 7 nucleotides agree with TRBD1. The CDR3 runs to 14 residues. CDR1 is MNHEY and CDR2 is SMNVEV in the germline V gene (reference sequence). The CDR3, as DNA: TGTGCCAGCAGCCAACAGGGGTTTAATCAGCGCCAGCATTTT. Residues: CASSQQGFNQRQHF.

This clonotype was detected ten times or more. The chain links TRBV7-9 to TRBJ2-7, with D perhaps TRBD1 or TRBD2 (5 bases each). CDR3 size: 15 residues. In germline, CDR1 is SEHNR, CDR2 FQNEAQ (reference sequence). V lost 5 bases and J 5 bases, leaving 19 bases between the germline ends. CDR3 sequence (DNA): TGTGCCAGCAGCCCTCCGGGGCAGGGTGGCCACGAGCAGTACTTC. This translates into CASSPPGQGGHEQYF.

V usage is TRBV11-2 and J usage is TRBJ2-2; D call uncertain. Germline V lookup: CDR1 SGHAT, CDR2 FQNNGV. Trimming shortened V by 1 base and J by 6 bases, and 18 bases separated the two germline ends. The CDR3 runs to 17 residues. CDR3 amino acids: CASSLAPRTIVAGELFF. In nucleotides, the CDR3 is TGTGCCAGCAGCTTAGCCCCTCGGACGATAGTAGCCGGGGAGCTGTTTTTT.

This clonotype was observed a few times. V is TRBV12-3 or TRBV12-4 and J is TRBJ1-2; TRBD1 matches at 7 bases. The CDR3 covers 14 residues. V shed 5 bases and J 4 bases; nucleotides not matched to a gene: 7. This CDR3 is CASSPGGKVYGYTF. CDR3 DNA sequence: TGTGCCAGCAGTCCAGGGGGTAAAGTCTATGGCTACACCTTC.

V gene TRBV30 combines with J gene TRBJ1-3; D is undetermined. V lost 5 bases to trimming and J lost 2 bases, with 10 bases between them. CDR3 length: 13 amino acids. Germline CDR1 is GTSNPN and CDR2 is SVGIG (reference sequence). The CDR3 DNA is TGTGCCTGGCTCAAAAAGGCTGGAAACACCATATATTTT. This translates into CAWLKKAGNTIYF.

The chain employs TRBV5-4 and TRBJ1-1, with D possibly TRBD1 on 5 matching bases. CDR1 is SGHNT, CDR2 YYREEE, per germline (reference sequence). Trimming shortened V by 3 bases and J by 6 bases, and 6 bases separated the two germline ends. The CDR3 extends over 11 amino acids. The CDR3 sequence: CASSWGPEAFF. The CDR3 region has the DNA TGTGCCAGCAGCTGGGGACCTGAAGCTTTCTTT.

This clonotype showed up many times. The chain links TRBV21-1 to TRBJ2-3; the D call TRBD2 from the table was never checked on the DNA. TRBV21-1 is labeled a pseudogene. The CDR3 consists of 18 residues. CDR3 in amino acids: CASSNGLAGHASTDTQYF. The CDR3 nucleotides read TGTGCCAGCAGCAACGGACTAGCGGGGCATGCTAGCACAGATACGCAGTATTTT.

The genes are TRBV28 and TRBJ1-2, with 7 bases that match TRBD1. Germline CDR1 and CDR2: MDHEN and SYDVKM. Germline trimming cut 5 bases from V and 4 bases from J; bases unmatched to any gene: 4. This CDR3 is 13 amino acids long. In DNA, the CDR3 is TGTGCCAGCAGTACAGGGGCCATCTATGGCTACACCTTC. Translating it yields CASSTGAIYGYTF.

This clonotype occurred a few times. The chain carries TRBV27 and TRBJ2-7; 14 positions agree with TRBD2. The germline V gene has CDR1 MNHEY and CDR2 SMNVEV (reference sequence). CDR3 length: 15 amino acids. V trimming: 6 bases; J trimming: 4 bases; junction bases outside the gene matches: 5. The CDR3 DNA reads as TGTGCCAGCAGGGGACTAGCGGGGGAAGGTTACGAGCAGTACTTC. Translating it yields CASRGLAGEGYEQYF.

In this sample, this clonotype turned up a few times. V usage is TRBV27 and J usage is TRBJ1-6; D gene uncertain. The CDR3 consists of 12 residues. V was trimmed by 3 bases and J by 10 bases, leaving 7 bases between them. Germline CDR1 and CDR2: MNHEY and SMNVEV (reference sequence). CDR3 region: CASSFLGSPLHF. DNA of the CDR3: TGTGCCAGCAGTTTTTTAGGGTCACCCCTCCACTTT.

This clonotype was seen only a few times. This chain uses TRBV29-1 with TRBJ1-4, with D possibly matching TRBD1 (6 bases). Germline V gives CDR1 SQVTM, CDR2 ANQGSEA. Trimming removed 6 bases at V and 4 bases at J, with 15 bases between. The CDR3 sequence is 14 residues long. CDR3: CSVSAGVNNEKLFF. CDR3 sequence (DNA): TGCAGCGTGAGCGCAGGGGTTAATAATGAAAAACTGTTTTTT.

This clonotype showed up many times. J is TRBJ1-1 and V is TRBV10-3; D gene uncertain. Germline CDR1 and CDR2: ENHRY and SYGVKD. This CDR3 has 13 residues. V was trimmed by 3 bases and J by 4 bases, leaving 9 bases between them. The CDR3 DNA is TGTGCCATCAGTGACGGTTTATCCACTGAAGCTTTCTTT. The encoded protein is CAISDGLSTEAFF.

This clonotype was seen at least ten times. This chain uses TRBV2 with TRBJ2-7; either TRBD1 or TRBD2 may fit D (5 bases each). Germline V CDR1 and CDR2: SNHLY, FYNNEI. Trimming shortened V by 1 base and J by 11 bases, and 15 bases separated the two germline ends. The CDR3 is 13 amino acids. The CDR3 protein is CASSEVAVGEEYF. The CDR3 nucleotides read TGTGCCAGCAGTGAAGTCGCCGTGGGGGAAGAGTACTTC. Variable domain in full (rest from reference TRBV2 and TRBJ2-7): EPEVTQTPSHQVTQMGQEVILRCVPISNHLYFYWYRQILGQKVEFLVSFYNNEISEKSEIFDDQFSVERPDGSNFTLKIRSTKLEDSAMYFCASSEVAVGEEYFGPGTRLTVT.

This clonotype was seen a few times. The V gene is TRBV11-1, the J gene TRBJ2-3, with 7 bases fitting TRBD2. Unmatched junction bases numbered 13, after V lost 3 bases and J lost 4 bases. This CDR3 region has 17 residues. The germline V gene encodes CDR1 SGHAT and CDR2 FQDESV (reference sequence). CDR3 protein: CASSFRVGAGRPDTQYF. In DNA, the CDR3 is TGTGCCAGCAGCTTTCGGGTTGGAGCGGGGCGCCCAGATACGCAGTATTTT.

This clonotype was recorded a few times. Written as DNA, the CDR3 is TGTGCCAGCAGCTTGGGCCATAGCGGGAAGGTGCGGTTCTTC. It translates to CASSLGHSGKVRFF. The chain employs TRBV7-2 and TRBJ2-1; 8 bases are shared with TRBD2. Trimming removed 3 bases from V and 15 bases from J; junction bases left unmatched: 13. CDR3 size: 14 residues. Germline loops: CDR1 SGHTA, CDR2 FQGNSA.

This chain uses TRBV14 with TRBJ2-1, with 8 bases lining up with TRBD2. The CDR3 spans 16 residues. The germline CDR1 and CDR2 sequences are SGHDN and FVKESK. The V segment lost 4 bases and the J segment 7 bases; nucleotides outside the gene matches: 12. DNA of the CDR3: TGTGCCAGCAGCCCCCTCCGGGGGGGTCAAGGGAATGAGCAGTTCTTC. Its protein product is CASSPLRGGQGNEQFF.

In its sample, this clonotype was seen a few times. This chain uses TRBV5-1 with TRBJ2-1, with TRBD1 matching over 7 bases. The CDR3 length is 15 residues. J lost 6 bases, V lost 1 base, and 7 bases had no gene match. The germline gives CDR1 SGHRS, CDR2 YFSETQ. This CDR3 reads CASSLRQGITNEQFF. The CDR3 nucleotides are TGCGCCAGCAGCTTGAGACAGGGTATTACCAATGAGCAGTTCTTC.